This is a list of T cell receptor beta chains from one sample in a study of CD8 T cells in Susac syndrome. In TCRdb, the immunoSEQ multiplex PCR reads were re-called with MiXCR into one record per CDR3 protein. The sample includes about 180,000 distinct CDR3 sequences, roughly 94% of them seen just once. The source material was CD4+ T cells from PBMCs. The receptor source for this set is a human donor with Susac syndrome. Both conserved end residues are part of each CDR3. D genes are given only for firm matches. Clone size appears in some rows only: once, few, many, or a class for an expanded clone.

j_gene: TRBJ2-3
d_gene: .
abundance: .
v_gene: TRBV5-5
CDR3nt: TGTGCCAGCAGCTTGGGGGCCGCACTCACAGATACGCAGTATTTT
CDR3aa: CASSLGAALTDTQYF

j_gene: TRBJ2-7
d_gene: TRBD2
abundance: .
v_gene: TRBV30
CDR3nt: TGTGCCTGGACTAGCGGGGGCTACGAGCAGTACTTC
CDR3aa: CAWTSGGYEQYF

j_gene: TRBJ1-2
d_gene: TRBD1
abundance: few
v_gene: TRBV7-9
CDR3nt: TGTGCCAGCAGCTTCGGGACAGACTATGGCTACACCTTC
CDR3aa: CASSFGTDYGYTF

j_gene: TRBJ2-1
d_gene: TRBD1
abundance: .
v_gene: TRBV12-3/TRBV12-4
CDR3nt: TGTGCCAGCAGTGAGACAGGGGGGATCTACAATGAGCAGTTCTTC
CDR3aa: CASSETGGIYNEQFF

j_gene: TRBJ2-3
d_gene: TRBD2
abundance: .
v_gene: TRBV28
CDR3nt: TGTGCCAGCAGTTTCCCGGGAGGGCTAGCGGGAGGGATGGCGCAGTATTTT
CDR3aa: CASSFPGGLAGGMAQYF

j_gene: TRBJ2-6
d_gene: .
abundance: .
v_gene: TRBV5-4
CDR3nt: TGTGCCAGCAGCTTGTCGGCCACTGGGGCCAACGTCCTGACTTTC
CDR3aa: CASSLSATGANVLTF

j_gene: TRBJ2-2
d_gene: TRBD2
abundance: .
v_gene: TRBV5-6
CDR3nt: TGTGCCAGCAGCTGGTACGGGGGGGCCGATCTCACCGGGGAGCTGTTTTTT
CDR3aa: CASSWYGGADLTGELFF

j_gene: TRBJ1-5
d_gene: TRBD1
abundance: once
v_gene: TRBV28
CDR3nt: TGTGCCAGCCGGGCGGGACAGGGTCGGCAGCCCCAGCATTTT
CDR3aa: CASRAGQGRQPQHF

j_gene: TRBJ1-1
d_gene: TRBD1
abundance: few
v_gene: TRBV29-1
CDR3nt: TGCAGCGTTCGGACAGGGGGGAACACTGAAGCTTTCTTT
CDR3aa: CSVRTGGNTEAFF

j_gene: TRBJ1-6
d_gene: .
abundance: .
v_gene: TRBV7-9
CDR3nt: TGTGCCAGCAGCCTCCGACCTTCACCCCTCCACTTT
CDR3aa: CASSLRPSPLHF

j_gene: TRBJ2-2
d_gene: .
abundance: .
v_gene: TRBV2
CDR3nt: TGTGCCAGCATTCGGACCGGGGAGCTGTTTTTT
CDR3aa: CASIRTGELFF

j_gene: TRBJ1-1
d_gene: .
abundance: .
v_gene: TRBV4-3
CDR3nt: TGCGCCAGCAGCCCAGGGGTACACCGGAACACTGAAGCTTTCTTT
CDR3aa: CASSPGVHRNTEAFF

j_gene: TRBJ2-3
d_gene: .
abundance: .
v_gene: TRBV7-9
CDR3nt: TGTGCCAGCAGCTTAGTGTCAGAGGGTGGTGGAGCAGATACGCAGTATTTT
CDR3aa: CASSLVSEGGGADTQYF

j_gene: TRBJ1-2
d_gene: TRBD1
abundance: .
v_gene: TRBV20-1
CDR3nt: TGCAGTGCCGCCGGACAGGCTGATCACTATGGCTACACCTTC
CDR3aa: CSAAGQADHYGYTF

j_gene: TRBJ1-2
d_gene: TRBD1
abundance: .
v_gene: TRBV6-5
CDR3nt: TGTGCCAGCAGGAGACCGACAGGGGCGGGCTACACCTTC
CDR3aa: CASRRPTGAGYTF

j_gene: TRBJ2-2
d_gene: .
abundance: once
v_gene: TRBV6-6
CDR3nt: TGTGCCAGCACCACGGGCAGTTCGAACACCGGGGAGCTGTTTTTT
CDR3aa: CASTTGSSNTGELFF

j_gene: TRBJ2-5
d_gene: .
abundance: .
v_gene: TRBV29-1
CDR3nt: TGCAGCGTTGGTGAGGGGGGTCGGGAGACCCAGTACTTC
CDR3aa: CSVGEGGRETQYF

j_gene: TRBJ1-1
d_gene: .
abundance: .
v_gene: TRBV30
CDR3nt: TGTGCCTGGAGTAAGGGACTGAACACTGAAGCTTTCTTT
CDR3aa: CAWSKGLNTEAFF

j_gene: TRBJ2-3
d_gene: TRBD2
abundance: once
v_gene: TRBV3-1
CDR3nt: TGTGCCAGCAGCCAGGAGACTAGCGGGGGCACAGATACGCAGTATTTT
CDR3aa: CASSQETSGGTDTQYF

j_gene: TRBJ1-1
d_gene: .
abundance: .
v_gene: TRBV29-1
CDR3nt: TGCAGCGTCCTGAGAATGGGAACTGAAGCTTTCTTT
CDR3aa: CSVLRMGTEAFF

j_gene: TRBJ2-3
d_gene: TRBD1
abundance: .
v_gene: TRBV29-1
CDR3nt: TGCAGCGTTGGGAGGGACAGGGCCACAGATACGCAGTATTTT
CDR3aa: CSVGRDRATDTQYF

j_gene: TRBJ1-1
d_gene: .
abundance: .
v_gene: TRBV2
CDR3nt: TGTGCCAGCAGAGCGGGCACTGAAGCTTTCTTT
CDR3aa: CASRAGTEAFF

j_gene: TRBJ2-5
d_gene: TRBD1
abundance: .
v_gene: TRBV30
CDR3nt: TGTGCTGTTAGCGTGGGACAGGGGTACCCCCAGTACTTC
CDR3aa: CAVSVGQGYPQYF

j_gene: TRBJ2-5
d_gene: TRBD1
abundance: .
v_gene: TRBV6-2/TRBV6-3
CDR3nt: TGTGCCAGCAGTTCAGACAGGGGGCCCGAGACCCAGTACTTC
CDR3aa: CASSSDRGPETQYF

j_gene: TRBJ2-5
d_gene: .
abundance: .
v_gene: TRBV7-2
CDR3nt: TGTGCCAGCAGCCCACGGCGCCTGGAGACCCAGTACTTC
CDR3aa: CASSPRRLETQYF

j_gene: TRBJ1-1
d_gene: .
abundance: .
v_gene: TRBV28
CDR3nt: TGTGCCAGCAGTCGGGGATCCGACACTGAAGCTTTCTTT
CDR3aa: CASSRGSDTEAFF

j_gene: TRBJ2-3
d_gene: .
abundance: once
v_gene: TRBV4-2
CDR3nt: TGTGCCAGCAGCCAAGAAGCTCAGGAAGATACGCAGTATTTT
CDR3aa: CASSQEAQEDTQYF

j_gene: TRBJ1-2
d_gene: .
abundance: .
v_gene: TRBV19
CDR3nt: TGTGCCAGTAGTATTCGGGACCTCAACTATGGCTACACCTTC
CDR3aa: CASSIRDLNYGYTF

j_gene: TRBJ1-1
d_gene: .
abundance: .
v_gene: TRBV3-1
CDR3nt: TGTGCCAGCAGCCAAGATGTTGAGGGGACTGAAGCTTTCTTT
CDR3aa: CASSQDVEGTEAFF

j_gene: TRBJ2-5
d_gene: .
abundance: few
v_gene: TRBV7-2
CDR3nt: TGTGCCAGCAGCTTAGGGTTAGCGGTCCAAGAGACCCAGTACTTC
CDR3aa: CASSLGLAVQETQYF

j_gene: TRBJ1-2
d_gene: TRBD1
abundance: .
v_gene: TRBV28
CDR3nt: TGTGCCAACTCAGGGGGAGGTGGCTACACCTTC
CDR3aa: CANSGGGGYTF

j_gene: TRBJ2-5
d_gene: TRBD1
abundance: .
v_gene: TRBV29-1
CDR3nt: TGCAGCGCGGGGACAGGGCGGAAGGAGACCCAGTACTTC
CDR3aa: CSAGTGRKETQYF

j_gene: TRBJ2-3
d_gene: .
abundance: .
v_gene: TRBV12-5
CDR3nt: TGTGCTAGTGCGGCGACTCTGGATACGCAGTATTTT
CDR3aa: CASAATLDTQYF

j_gene: TRBJ2-5
d_gene: .
abundance: .
v_gene: TRBV5-1
CDR3nt: TGCGCCAGCAGCTTGGGGACTGAGCAAGAGACCCAGTACTTC
CDR3aa: CASSLGTEQETQYF

j_gene: TRBJ2-3
d_gene: .
abundance: .
v_gene: TRBV30
CDR3nt: TGTGCCTGGAAACCGGGACGGGTCTTGATCACAGATACGCAGTATTTT
CDR3aa: CAWKPGRVLITDTQYF

j_gene: TRBJ2-7
d_gene: .
abundance: .
v_gene: TRBV7-8
CDR3nt: TGTGCCAGCAGCATACCTATGTTGCATCACACCTACGAGCAGTACTTC
CDR3aa: CASSIPMLHHTYEQYF

j_gene: TRBJ1-1
d_gene: TRBD1
abundance: .
v_gene: TRBV6-5
CDR3nt: TGTGCCAGCAGTACCTACAGGGGGCTCACTGAAGCTTTCTTT
CDR3aa: CASSTYRGLTEAFF

j_gene: TRBJ2-1
d_gene: .
abundance: .
v_gene: TRBV20-1
CDR3nt: TGCAGTGCTACAGGGGACGGATACAATGAGCAGTTCTTC
CDR3aa: CSATGDGYNEQFF

j_gene: TRBJ1-2
d_gene: .
abundance: .
v_gene: TRBV25-1
CDR3nt: TGTGCCAGCAGTGAGTCCACGGATGGCTACACCTTC
CDR3aa: CASSESTDGYTF

j_gene: TRBJ1-2
d_gene: .
abundance: .
v_gene: TRBV24-1
CDR3nt: TGTGCCACCAGTGATTTGAAAAGGGACAATTATGGCTACACCTTC
CDR3aa: CATSDLKRDNYGYTF

j_gene: TRBJ1-4
d_gene: TRBD1
abundance: .
v_gene: TRBV28
CDR3nt: TGTGCCAGCAGGAAACAGGGGGCGGGTGAAAAACTGTTTTTT
CDR3aa: CASRKQGAGEKLFF

j_gene: TRBJ1-1
d_gene: .
abundance: .
v_gene: TRBV9
CDR3nt: TGTGCCAGCAGCGTAGAGGCAGGTAGCACTGAAGCTTTCTTT
CDR3aa: CASSVEAGSTEAFF

j_gene: TRBJ1-5
d_gene: TRBD1
abundance: .
v_gene: TRBV7-9
CDR3nt: TGTGCCAGCAGCTTGGCACAGGGGGCCCATCAGCCCCAGCATTTT
CDR3aa: CASSLAQGAHQPQHF

j_gene: TRBJ2-2
d_gene: .
abundance: once
v_gene: TRBV9
CDR3nt: TGTGCCAGCAGCGTAGCATCCGCGGAGAACACCGGGGAGCTGTTTTTT
CDR3aa: CASSVASAENTGELFF

j_gene: TRBJ2-7
d_gene: .
abundance: .
v_gene: TRBV6-5
CDR3nt: TGTGCCAGCAGTTCCCTGACTTCCAACGAGCAGTACTTC
CDR3aa: CASSSLTSNEQYF

j_gene: TRBJ1-1
d_gene: .
abundance: .
v_gene: TRBV19
CDR3nt: TGTGCCAGTAGTATATCCGACCGTCGGAACACTGAAGCTTTCTTT
CDR3aa: CASSISDRRNTEAFF

j_gene: TRBJ1-1
d_gene: .
abundance: .
v_gene: TRBV18
CDR3nt: TGTGCCAGCTCACCACGGGGACAAAACACTGAAGCTTTCTTT
CDR3aa: CASSPRGQNTEAFF

j_gene: TRBJ2-1
d_gene: TRBD1
abundance: .
v_gene: TRBV6-6
CDR3nt: TGTGCCAGCAGCCACGGACAGGGGCGGACCTACAATGAGCAGTTCTTC
CDR3aa: CASSHGQGRTYNEQFF

j_gene: TRBJ1-2
d_gene: .
abundance: .
v_gene: TRBV29-1
CDR3nt: TGCAGCGTTGGGTCCGCGACAGAAGATGGCTACACCTTC
CDR3aa: CSVGSATEDGYTF

j_gene: TRBJ2-1
d_gene: .
abundance: once
v_gene: TRBV2
CDR3nt: TGTGCCAGCAGTGAAACGAGTCAGCAAAATGAGCAGTTCTTC
CDR3aa: CASSETSQQNEQFF

j_gene: TRBJ1-1
d_gene: .
abundance: .
v_gene: TRBV28
CDR3nt: TGTGCCAGCAGTTTTCGGGGGTTGGGGGGCGAAGCTTTCTTT
CDR3aa: CASSFRGLGGEAFF

j_gene: TRBJ2-1
d_gene: TRBD1
abundance: .
v_gene: TRBV3-1
CDR3nt: TGTGCCAGCAGCAACCGGGACAGGGAGCAGTTCTTC
CDR3aa: CASSNRDREQFF

j_gene: TRBJ2-1
d_gene: .
abundance: .
v_gene: TRBV4-3
CDR3nt: TGCGCCAGCAGCCCCCCCTACAGTGACCCCTTAGCGAATGAGCAGTTCTTC
CDR3aa: CASSPPYSDPLANEQFF

j_gene: TRBJ2-1
d_gene: TRBD2
abundance: .
v_gene: TRBV15
CDR3nt: TGTGCCACCAGCAGAGCCAGCGGGGGGGCTGAGCAGTTCTTC
CDR3aa: CATSRASGGAEQFF

j_gene: TRBJ1-1
d_gene: TRBD1
abundance: .
v_gene: TRBV4-3
CDR3nt: TGCGCCAGCAGCCAAGAGGTGACAGGGGATTCGGGGGCTGAAGCTTTCTTT
CDR3aa: CASSQEVTGDSGAEAFF